The 29 T cell receptor beta chains given below trace back to one sample, sequenced in a study of T cell repertoires in cytomegalovirus infection. Via MiXCR, TCRdb re-called the reads, giving one row per CDR3 protein. The sample consists of around 300,000 distinct CDR3 sequences, more than 9% of them appearing once. Input material: PBMCs. Receptor source: a human donor in good health (CMV status not recorded). Some clones in this sample may be carry-over from other donors' samples.

This clonotype showed up many times. The chain carries TRBV7-2 and TRBJ2-5; D is possibly TRBD2 (5 bases). Trimming stripped 2 bases from V and 5 bases from J, with 18 bases between. The CDR3 runs to 16 residues. Germline V CDR1 and CDR2: SGHTA, FQGNSA. For the CDR3, the DNA is TGTGCCAGCAGCTTAACGCCTCTGAAGGGCGGGGAGACCCAGTACTTC. Translating it yields CASSLTPLKGGETQYF.

This sequence joins TRBV10-3 and TRBJ2-3; D is unresolved. This CDR3 is built from 14 residues. CDR1 ENHRY and CDR2 SYGVKD come from the germline V gene. The V and J ends lost 6 bases and 0 bases respectively, with 10 bases between them. The CDR3, as DNA: TGTGCCATCAGGCGCGACACTAGCACAGATACGCAGTATTTT. Its translation: CAIRRDTSTDTQYF.

The V and J genes are TRBV12-3 or TRBV12-4 and TRBJ1-5, with TRBD1 as a possible D gene (5 bases). The CDR3 extends over 19 amino acids. Between the trimmed V and J ends, which lost 6 bases and 0 bases, there was a span of 24 bases. This CDR3 is CASSQTQGRGNFSNQPQHF. In DNA form, the CDR3 reads TGTGCCAGCAGCCAGACCCAGGGTAGGGGAAACTTTAGCAATCAGCCCCAGCATTTT.

The J gene is TRBJ2-3, the V gene TRBV7-9, with a possible D match to TRBD2 (7 bases). CDR1 and CDR2 from the germline V gene are SEHNR and FQNEAQ (reference sequence). Trimming cost V 3 bases and J 4 bases, with 17 bases left between them. This CDR3 comprises 16 residues. The CDR3 DNA is TGTGCCAGCAGCTTCTCGGGGGGCCCCCGGGCAGATACGCAGTATTTT. Residues: CASSFSGGPRADTQYF.

This clonotype was seen only a few times. V and J are TRBV7-2 and TRBJ2-3, with 8 bases lining up with TRBD2. V lost 1 base to trimming and J lost 2 bases; unmatched junction nucleotides: 8. Germline V gene sequence: CDR1 SGHTA, CDR2 FQGNSA. The CDR3 is 17 residues long. CDR3 bases: TGTGCCAGCAGCTTAGGCGTGGGGACTAGAGCCACAGATACGCAGTATTTT. Its translation is CASSLGVGTRATDTQYF.

This clonotype was counted at least ten times. The gene calls are TRBV6-2 or TRBV6-3 and TRBJ2-2, with D unclear. The V end lost 7 bases, the J end lost 1 base, and 16 bases lay between the germline ends. The germline CDR1 and CDR2 sequences are MNHEY and SVGEGT. The CDR3 is 16 residues long. The DNA for the CDR3 is TGTGCCAGCACCCACCGGAAAGGCCTGAACACCGGGGAGCTGTTTTTT. This translates into CASTHRKGLNTGELFF.

This clonotype was counted at least ten times. The chain has TRBV7-2 and TRBJ1-4; D may be TRBD1 (6 bases). CDR1 SGHTA and CDR2 FQGNSA come from the germline V gene. V lost 1 base to trimming and J lost 0 bases, with 18 bases between them. This CDR3 comprises 19 residues. CDR3 residues: CASSLVPYRGPATNEKLFF. The CDR3, as DNA: TGTGCCAGCAGCTTAGTACCCTACCGGGGGCCTGCAACTAATGAAAAACTGTTTTTT.

This clonotype was seen repeatedly, ten times or more. V usage is TRBV2 and J usage is TRBJ2-7, with D perhaps TRBD2 (7 bases). The germline CDR1 and CDR2 sequences are SNHLY and FYNNEI. CDR3 size: 16 residues. V lost 1 base to trimming and J lost 0 bases, with 13 bases between them. CDR3 DNA sequence: TGTGCCAGCAGTGAAGAGGCGGGGGCCTCCTCCTACGAGCAGTACTTC. Translation: CASSEEAGASSYEQYF. Looking up the rest from reference TRBV2 and TRBJ2-7 gives the full variable domain: EPEVTQTPSHQVTQMGQEVILRCVPISNHLYFYWYRQILGQKVEFLVSFYNNEISEKSEIFDDQFSVERPDGSNFTLKIRSTKLEDSAMYFCASSEEAGASSYEQYFGPGTRLTVT.

There are many counts of this clonotype. The rearrangement links TRBV7-9 to TRBJ2-6; 7 nucleotides line up with TRBD1. This CDR3 has 17 residues. V dropped 1 base and J dropped 2; count of bases not matched to a gene: 5. The V gene's germline CDR1 is SEHNR and CDR2 FQNEAQ (reference sequence). For the CDR3, the DNA is TGTGCCAGCAGCTTAGAGGGGGCCCAGACTGGGGCCAACGTCCTGACTTTC. Protein sequence: CASSLEGAQTGANVLTF. Looking up the rest from reference TRBV7-9 and TRBJ2-6 gives the full variable domain: DTGVSQNPRHKITKRGQNVTFRCDPISEHNRLYWYRQTLGQGPEFLTYFQNEAQLEKSRLLSDRFSAERPKGSFSTLEIQRTEQGDSAMYLCASSLEGAQTGANVLTFGAGSRLTVL.

The chain carries TRBV20-1 and TRBJ1-1, with a weak D call TRBD1 (5 bases). The CDR3 totals 17 residues. V lost 3 bases and J 0 bases, leaving 20 bases between the germline ends. Germline V CDR1 and CDR2: DFQATT, SNEGSKA (reference sequence). CDR3 protein: CSASPTLTGTVNTEAFF. In nucleotides, the CDR3 is TGCAGTGCTAGTCCCACCCTTACCGGGACGGTGAACACTGAAGCTTTCTTT.

This rearrangement joins TRBV10-3 to TRBJ1-5; TRBD1 might be the D (5 bases). V was cut by 3 bases and J by 7 bases, with 13 bases left in between. The CDR3 is made up of 14 amino acids. The germline V gene encodes CDR1 ENHRY and CDR2 SYGVKD. CDR3 loop: CAISDLGGGQPQHF. Written as DNA, the CDR3 is TGTGCCATCAGTGATTTGGGGGGAGGGCAGCCCCAGCATTTT.

The sample holds many counts of this clonotype. The chain carries TRBV7-2 and TRBJ2-7; D unclear. V lost 4 bases, J lost 7 bases, and 14 bases lay in between. The CDR3 totals 13 residues. The germline gives CDR1 SGHTA, CDR2 FQGNSA. The CDR3 is CASSSLVIGEQYF. The CDR3 bases are TGTGCCAGCAGCTCCCTGGTGATAGGTGAGCAGTACTTC.

Ten or more counts support this clonotype. The CDR3 reads CASTTFGSGLDGELFF. DNA for the CDR3: TGTGCCAGCACCACCTTTGGCAGCGGGCTGGACGGGGAGCTGTTTTTT. V gene TRBV6-1 combines with J gene TRBJ2-2, with D maybe TRBD2 (6 bases). V lost 7 bases to trimming and J lost 7 bases, with 22 bases between them. Germline V lookup: CDR1 MNHNS, CDR2 SASEGT. The CDR3 totals 16 residues.

The chain recombines TRBV11-1 with TRBJ2-7; 12 nucleotides agree with TRBD2. With V trimmed by 6 bases and J by 3 bases, 3 bases remained unmatched. This CDR3 spans 14 amino acids. Germline assignment: CDR1 SGHAT and CDR2 FQDESV (reference sequence). CDR3 protein: CASSWTSGVYEQYF. In DNA, the CDR3 is TGTGCCAGCAGTTGGACTAGCGGGGTCTACGAGCAGTACTTC.

This clonotype was detected many times. The chain links TRBV11-2 to TRBJ2-6; 8 bases line up with TRBD1. Germline V CDR1 and CDR2: SGHAT, FQNNGV. V lost 11 bases and J lost 1; bases outside the gene matches: 16. The CDR3 covers 18 residues. The CDR3 nucleotides read TGTGCCGCGAAAGGGACAGGACCGAGGGGGTCTGGGGCCAACGTCCTGACTTTC. It specifies CAAKGTGPRGSGANVLTF.

This clonotype was picked up a small number of times. This chain connects TRBV18 to TRBJ2-6; no firm D call. CDR1 and CDR2 from the germline V gene are KGHSH and LQKENI. The CDR3 has 16 amino acids. V was clipped by 6 bases and J by 0 bases, with 12 bases between them. Here the CDR3 reads CASSLDRTSGANVLTF. The CDR3 coding sequence is TGTGCCAGCTCCCTCGACCGGACCTCTGGGGCCAACGTCCTGACTTTC.

This clonotype turned up a few times. V usage is TRBV4-1 and J usage is TRBJ2-1; D unclear. The CDR3 has 13 residues. Germline V gene sequence: CDR1 MGHRA, CDR2 YSYEKL. Trimming removed 1 base from V and 12 bases from J, with 13 bases in between. CDR3 sequence reads: CASSQGGGLSQFF. CDR3 DNA sequence: TGCGCCAGCAGCCAAGGTGGCGGCCTGTCGCAGTTCTTC.

The DNA of the CDR3 is TGTGCCAGCAGTTACAACGGGGGAGCCCGCACAGATACGCAGTATTTT. Protein: CASSYNGGARTDTQYF. The rearrangement links TRBV6-2 or TRBV6-3 to TRBJ2-3; D is possibly TRBD2 (6 bases). The CDR3 totals 16 residues. V gave up 2 bases and J gave up 1 base, with 13 bases separating them. Germline loops: CDR1 MNHEY, CDR2 SVGEGT.

This clonotype was counted a few times. This rearrangement joins TRBV19 to TRBJ2-2, with D perhaps matching TRBD1 or TRBD2 (5 bases each). The CDR3 spans 16 residues. Germline CDR1 is LNHDA and CDR2 is SQIVND (reference sequence). Trimming shortened V by 6 bases and J by 8 bases, and 22 bases separated the two germline ends. CDR3 DNA sequence: TGTGCCAGTAGCCCTTCCTCGGGGCCCTATGGAGGGGAGCTGTTTTTT. Amino acid sequence: CASSPSSGPYGGELFF.

This clonotype was recorded a few times. For the CDR3, the DNA is TGTGCCAGCAGCTTAGGATGGGGGGACGAGCAGTACTTC. Its protein product is CASSLGWGDEQYF. The chain recombines TRBV7-3 with TRBJ2-7; TRBD2 is a possible D gene (6 bases). The CDR3 is made up of 13 amino acids. Per germline, CDR1 SGHTA and CDR2 FQGTGA. Deletions cut 2 bases from V and 5 bases from J, with 10 bases between. Full variable domain (rest looked up from reference TRBV7-3 and TRBJ2-7): GAGVSQTPSNKVTEKGKYVELRCDPISGHTALYWYRQSLGQGPEFLIYFQGTGAADDSGLPNDRFFAVRPEGSVSTLKIQRTERGDSAVYLCASSLGWGDEQYFGPGTRLTVT.

The sample holds many counts of this clonotype. The chain links TRBV28 to TRBJ2-3, with 9 bases aligning to TRBD2. The CDR3 has 15 residues. V shed 3 bases, J shed 4 bases, and the junction held 5 bases outside the gene matches. Germline lookup yields CDR1 MDHEN and CDR2 SYDVKM. CDR3: CASSFLAGASDTQYF. The DNA for the CDR3 is TGTGCCAGCAGTTTCTTAGCGGGAGCGTCAGATACGCAGTATTTT.

The sample holds many counts of this clonotype. This chain joins TRBV28 and TRBJ2-7; D is perhaps TRBD1 (6 bases). Germline CDR1 and CDR2: MDHEN and SYDVKM. Trimming took 7 bases from V and 2 from J, leaving 9 bases between them. The CDR3 has 12 amino acids. As DNA, the CDR3 is TGTGCCAGCAAGGGGACACCCTACGAGCAGTACTTC. Translating it yields CASKGTPYEQYF.

In its sample, this clonotype was seen many times. The chain carries TRBV7-6 and TRBJ2-7, with 7 bases aligning to TRBD2. V was pared by 5 bases and J by 0 bases, with 4 bases of the junction left unmatched. Germline lookup yields CDR1 SGHVS and CDR2 FNYEAQ. The CDR3 covers 14 residues. CDR3 sequence reads: CASSPSGASYEQYF. In DNA, the CDR3 is TGTGCCAGCAGCCCAAGCGGGGCCTCCTACGAGCAGTACTTC.

A note on this clonotype: Given a much more abundant clone one base away, this may be a read error. Here the CDR3 DNA reads TGTGCCAACAGCTTAGTAGGTGGGCAGGCTGGCAATGAGCAGTTCTTC. This codes for CANSLVGGQAGNEQFF. The chain links TRBV7-9 to TRBJ2-1; D is unclear. Germline V lookup: CDR1 SEHNR, CDR2 FQNEAQ (reference sequence). The CDR3 consists of 16 residues.

V and J are TRBV6-5 and TRBJ2-3; D not certain. CDR1 is MNHEY, CDR2 SVGAGI, per germline. The CDR3 is made up of 12 amino acids. Trimming shortened V by 6 bases and J by 4 bases, and 8 bases separated the two germline ends. The CDR3 sequence: CASSRPPDTQYF. DNA for the CDR3: TGTGCCAGCAGCCGGCCCCCAGATACGCAGTATTTT.

Only a few counts were recorded for this clonotype. The chain uses TRBV4-3 and TRBJ2-1, with D possibly being TRBD2 (5 bases). Trimming removed 0 bases at V and 6 bases at J, with 12 bases between. CDR1 LGHNA and CDR2 YSLEER come from the germline V gene. This CDR3 spans 15 amino acids. CDR3 sequence (DNA): TGCGCCAGCAGCCAAGAGAGCGGTCCCTCCAATGAGCAGTTCTTC. Its protein product is CASSQESGPSNEQFF.

The rearrangement links TRBV12-3 or TRBV12-4 to TRBJ1-2, with 7 bases fitting TRBD1. J was trimmed by 8 bases and V by 5 bases; bases with no gene match: 5. This CDR3 comprises 12 residues. In nucleotides, the CDR3 is TGTGCCAGCAGTCCCGGGACAGTGGGCTACACCTTC. Amino acid sequence: CASSPGTVGYTF.

The chain carries TRBV6-5 and TRBJ2-1; 12 bases line up with TRBD2. J was trimmed by 9 bases and V by 0 bases; bases with no gene match: 6. The CDR3 runs to 16 residues. Germline V gene data show CDR1 as MNHEY and CDR2 as SVGAGI. The CDR3 DNA reads TGTGCCAGCAGTTACTCGCTAGCGGGAGGGGGCGGTGAGCAGTTCTTC. Residues: CASSYSLAGGGGEQFF.

The chain has TRBV15 and TRBJ2-2, with D possibly TRBD2 on 5 matching bases. This CDR3 is built from 15 residues. The V end lost 0 bases, the J end lost 6 bases, and 11 bases lay between the germline ends. CDR1 LNHNV and CDR2 YYDKDF come from the germline V gene (reference sequence). The CDR3 DNA follows: TGTGCCACCAGCAGAGATCTCCTTAGCGCCGGGGAGCTGTTTTTT. Protein: CATSRDLLSAGELFF.